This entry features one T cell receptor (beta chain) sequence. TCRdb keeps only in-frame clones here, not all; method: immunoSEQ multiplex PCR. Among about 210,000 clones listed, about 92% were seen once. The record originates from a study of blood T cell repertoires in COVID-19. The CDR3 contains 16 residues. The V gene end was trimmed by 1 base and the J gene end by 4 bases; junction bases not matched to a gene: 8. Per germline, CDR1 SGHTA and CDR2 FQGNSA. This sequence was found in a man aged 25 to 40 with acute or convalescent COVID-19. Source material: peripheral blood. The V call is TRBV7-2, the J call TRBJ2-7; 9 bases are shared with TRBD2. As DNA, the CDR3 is TGTGCCAGCAGCTTAGGAGGGGTAGCGGGAGTATACGAGCAGTACTTC. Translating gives CASSLGGVAGVYEQYF.